The 22 T cell receptor beta chains listed next were all sequenced from one sample in a study of T cell repertoires in cytomegalovirus infection. These receptors' targets are unknown. From the reads, TCRdb called clonotypes with MiXCR, one entry per CDR3 protein. The repertoire holds roughly 350,000 distinct CDR3 sequences, with 34% as singletons. The specimen was cultured PBMCs, collected from culture after CMV antigen stimulation. The receptors here all came from a human donor in good health (CMV status not recorded). Some clones in this sample may be carry-over from other donors' samples.

The chain combines TRBV28 with TRBJ1-1, with D hard to call. Germline V gene lookup returns CDR1 MDHEN and CDR2 SYDVKM. The CDR3 is 11 amino acids. Between the trimmed V and J ends, which lost 4 bases and 13 bases, there was a span of 13 bases. CDR3 region: CASSSPEGLFF. CDR3 DNA sequence: TGTGCCAGCAGTTCTCCCGAAGGACTTTTCTTT.

The chain is built from TRBV7-2 and TRBJ2-3, with D uncertain. The CDR3 is made up of 15 amino acids. Germline CDR1 is SGHTA and CDR2 is FQGNSA. Trimming shortened V by 3 bases and J by 2 bases, and 12 bases separated the two germline ends. The CDR3 nucleotides read TGTGCCAGCAGCTTGACGAGATCCTACACAGATACGCAGTATTTT. The encoded protein is CASSLTRSYTDTQYF.

The rearrangement links TRBV12-3 or TRBV12-4 to TRBJ1-2; a weak D match, TRBD1 (5 bases). Trimming pared 3 bases from V and 6 bases from J, leaving 17 bases between. CDR3 length: 15 amino acids. The DNA for the CDR3 is TGTGCCAGCAGTTTTTCGCCAGGGTTGGGGAATGGCTACACCTTC. Translation gives CASSFSPGLGNGYTF.

The CDR3 nucleotides are TGCGCCAGCAGCCAAGTACTCAGGGATGAACAGCCCCAGCATTTT. Translation: CASSQVLRDEQPQHF. The chain has TRBV4-1 and TRBJ1-5; maybe TRBD1 (5 bases). Germline CDR1 reads MGHRA; CDR2 reads YSYEKL. This CDR3 has 15 residues. V lost 1 base and J 7 bases, leaving 14 bases between the germline ends.

The V call is TRBV11-3, the J call TRBJ1-6; D may be TRBD1 (6 bases). Trimming took off 5 bases at V and 7 bases at J, with 12 bases between the two ends. Germline assignment: CDR1 SGHNT and CDR2 YENEEA. The CDR3 covers 14 residues. The CDR3 reads CASSTDSGNSPLHF. The CDR3 nucleotides are TGTGCCAGCAGCACGGACAGTGGCAATTCACCCCTCCACTTT. The full variable domain, rest sourced from reference TRBV11-3 and TRBJ1-6, is EAGVVQSPRYKIIEKKQPVAFWCNPISGHNTLYWYLQNLGQGPELLIRYENEEAVDDSQLPKDRFSAERLKGVDSTLKIQPAELGDSAVYLCASSTDSGNSPLHFGNGTRLTVT.

This clonotype has just a few counts. The CDR3 bases are TGTGCCAGCAGCTCCGGCAGCCCCGGCACAGATACGCAGTATTTT. Residues: CASSSGSPGTDTQYF. The chain carries TRBV7-2 and TRBJ2-3; D is undetermined. The CDR3 contains 15 residues. V lost 4 bases and J lost 1, with 12 bases in between. Germline CDR1 SGHTA, CDR2 FQGNSA.

The V and J genes are TRBV11-2 and TRBJ1-6, with D unclear. V shed 5 bases and J shed 7 bases, with 15 bases lying between them. This CDR3 has 15 amino acids. Germline CDR1 and CDR2: SGHAT and FQNNGV. The CDR3 DNA reads as TGTGCCAGCAGCCCTCTTGGTCCGGGGAATTCACCCCTCCACTTT. Protein: CASSPLGPGNSPLHF.

The chain combines TRBV11-2 with TRBJ2-1, with TRBD2 identical over 12 bases. The CDR3 totals 15 residues. The germline gives CDR1 SGHAT, CDR2 FQNNGV. The trim removed 5 bases at V and 8 bases at J, leaving 7 bases unmatched. CDR3 sequence: CASSATSGRMDEQFF. The DNA of the CDR3 is TGTGCCAGCAGCGCTACTAGCGGGAGGATGGATGAGCAGTTCTTC.

The genes are TRBV4-1 and TRBJ2-1, with 10 bases fitting TRBD2. V gave up 1 base and J gave up 0 bases; unmatched junction bases: 6. The CDR3 has 18 residues. CDR1 is MGHRA, CDR2 YSYEKL, per germline. CDR3 nucleotide sequence: TGCGCCAGCAGCCAAGGGGAACTAGCGGGATCCTCCTACAATGAGCAGTTCTTC. This gives the protein CASSQGELAGSSYNEQFF.

V gene TRBV11-2 combines with J gene TRBJ1-1; D might be TRBD1 (6 bases). CDR1 is SGHAT and CDR2 is FQNNGV in the germline V gene. The V end lost 4 bases, the J end lost 0 bases, and 12 bases lay between the germline ends. The CDR3 runs 15 residues. As DNA, the CDR3 is TGTGCCAGCAGCTCGGACAGTTACATGAACACTGAAGCTTTCTTT. This encodes CASSSDSYMNTEAFF.

A few counts support this clonotype. This chain connects TRBV4-3 to TRBJ1-5; 8 positions agree with TRBD1. CDR3 length: 16 residues. V lost 1 base, J lost 2 bases, and 4 bases stayed unmatched. Germline CDR1 reads LGHNA; CDR2 reads YSLEER. The CDR3 nucleotides are TGCGCCAGCAGCCAAGTCAGGGGGCTCGGCAATCAGCCCCAGCATTTT. This codes for CASSQVRGLGNQPQHF.

V usage is TRBV12-3 or TRBV12-4 and J usage is TRBJ1-3; 10 bases are shared with TRBD1. This CDR3 is built from 16 residues. V was clipped by 3 bases and J by 3 bases; unmatched bases: 5. The CDR3 DNA sequence: TGTGCCAGCAGTTTCCCTGGGACAGGGGTTGGAAACACCATATATTTT. It specifies CASSFPGTGVGNTIYF.

In its sample, this clonotype was seen a few times. The CDR3: CAINSGGQSIPGYTF. Written as DNA, the CDR3 is TGTGCCATCAATTCTGGGGGACAGTCTATTCCTGGCTACACCTTC. The chain employs TRBV10-3 and TRBJ1-2, with 7 bases fitting TRBD1. CDR1 is ENHRY, CDR2 SYGVKD, per germline. The CDR3 consists of 15 residues. V lost 7 bases and J lost 7; bases outside the gene matches: 15.

This chain links TRBV15 with TRBJ2-3, with TRBD1 identical over 7 bases. CDR3 length: 16 amino acids. V lost 5 bases, J lost 2 bases, and 10 bases stayed unmatched. Per germline, CDR1 LNHNV and CDR2 YYDKDF (reference sequence). The CDR3 nucleotides are TGTGCCACCAGCCTCACACCTAGGGGGCTCACAGATACGCAGTATTTT. It is translated as CATSLTPRGLTDTQYF.

The chain employs TRBV27 and TRBJ2-1; 12 nucleotides align to TRBD2. Trimming took 6 bases from V and 10 from J; bases not matched to a gene: 7. This CDR3 comprises 14 residues. Germline CDR1 and CDR2: MNHEY and SMNVEV (reference sequence). CDR3 coding DNA: TGTGCCAGCAGGAGGACTAGCGGGATGGGGGAGCAGTTCTTC. This gives the protein CASRRTSGMGEQFF.

A few counts support this clonotype. V and J are TRBV20-1 and TRBJ2-4; D not resolved. This CDR3 has 13 amino acids. Trimming removed 6 bases at V and 0 bases at J, with 9 bases between. CDR1 is DFQATT and CDR2 is SNEGSKA in the germline V gene (reference sequence). In DNA, the CDR3 is TGCAGTGCCGGAGCGATAGCCAAAAACATTCAGTACTTC. This gives the protein CSAGAIAKNIQYF.

This sequence joins TRBV10-1 and TRBJ2-5; D is unresolved. Deletions cut 2 bases from V and 9 bases from J, with 13 bases between. Looked up from germline, CDR1 is WNHNN and CDR2 is SYGVQD (reference sequence). The CDR3 is 13 amino acids. CDR3 region: CASSERERGAQYF. DNA of the CDR3: TGCGCCAGCAGTGAGAGGGAACGTGGGGCCCAGTACTTC.

This rearrangement joins TRBV6-2 or TRBV6-3 to TRBJ2-2; TRBD2 aligns across 13 bases. Germline CDR1 and CDR2: MNHEY and SVGEGT. Trimming took 6 bases from V and 3 from J; bases not matched to a gene: 4. The CDR3 is 16 residues long. The CDR3 protein is CASSGGLAGDTGELFF. The CDR3 DNA reads TGTGCCAGCAGCGGAGGACTAGCGGGAGACACCGGGGAGCTGTTTTTT.

This clonotype has ten or more counts. The V call is TRBV7-2, the J call TRBJ2-1; 7 bases align to TRBD2. The germline gives CDR1 SGHTA, CDR2 FQGNSA. The V and J ends lost 5 bases and 8 bases, in that order; junction bases with no gene match: 6. This CDR3 is 13 amino acids long. In DNA form, the CDR3 reads TGTGCCAGCAGCCCCCGACTAGCCGATGAGCAGTTCTTC. Encoded protein: CASSPRLADEQFF.

This clonotype was observed a handful of times. The chain couples TRBV28 to TRBJ2-1; D tentatively fits TRBD1 or TRBD2 (5 bases each). The ends were cut back, 2 bases at V and 2 bases at J, with 16 bases in the middle. In germline, CDR1 is MDHEN, CDR2 SYDVKM. CDR3 length: 17 residues. The CDR3 protein is CASSLIYGTETYNEQFF. The DNA for the CDR3 is TGTGCCAGCAGTTTAATCTACGGGACGGAAACCTACAATGAGCAGTTCTTC.

The gene calls are TRBV6-1 and TRBJ2-1, with TRBD2 matching over 7 bases. Germline CDR1 is MNHNS and CDR2 is SASEGT. The J segment lost 8 bases and the V segment lost 5 bases, leaving 9 bases of the junction unmatched. The CDR3 loop spans 14 amino acids. CDR3 in amino acids: CASSRLARNYEQFF. As DNA, the CDR3 is TGTGCCAGCAGTCGACTAGCCCGTAACTATGAGCAGTTCTTC.

This clonotype was detected a few times. In DNA, the CDR3 is TGTGCCAGCACCGGACAGGGGGCGTTGCAGTACTTC. Translating it yields CASTGQGALQYF. The chain employs TRBV6-6 and TRBJ2-7, with TRBD1 matching over 11 bases. Germline V lookup: CDR1 MNHNY, CDR2 SVGAGI (reference sequence). The CDR3 spans 12 residues. V gave up 7 bases and J gave up 9 bases; unmatched junction bases: 5.